The clone carrying this T cell receptor (beta chain) was detected a few times. Antigen unknown. This CDR3 region has 14 residues. CDR1 and CDR2 from the germline V gene are LNHDA and SQIVND (reference sequence). Trimming removed 5 bases from V and 5 bases from J, with 15 bases in between. This sample was taken from a study of early T cells in non-severe SARS-CoV-2 infection. Study summary: The input, bulk RNA from unsorted whole blood, was sequenced, and chains were unpaired.

Findings and limits, study-wide: Matching against VDJdb likely underestimated virus-specific expansions, favoring anti-spike CD8.

The library protocol tagged individual cDNA molecules with unique molecular identifiers. MiXCR, run by TCRdb on the 5' RACE reads, gives a single entry per CDR3 protein. The sample shows 70,000 to 85,000 distinct CDR3 sequences, about an eighth of them seen only once. This receptor was taken from an adult who was a healthcare worker with PCR-confirmed SARS-CoV-2 infection or an uninfected control (not recorded which). V is TRBV19 and J is TRBJ2-5; D not certain. The sequenced sample was whole blood. This CDR3 is CASSEAGRRETQYF. The CDR3 region has the DNA TGTGCCAGTAGTGAGGCTGGCAGGCGGGAGACCCAGTACTTC. The full variable domain, its missing parts supplied by reference TRBV19 and TRBJ2-5, is DGGITQSPKYLFRKEGQNVTLSCEQNLNHDAMYWYRQDPGQGLRLIYYSQIVNDFQKGDIAEGYSVSREKKESFPLTVTSAQKNPTAFYLCASSEAGRRETQYFGPGTRLLVL.